These 32 T cell receptor beta chains came from one sample sequenced in a study of blood T cells in healthy people across ages. The use of a sample-barcoded 5' primer and a J-beta primer mix characterized a second PCR of roughly 6 to 12 cycles. From the 5' RACE reads, TCRdb called clonotypes with MiXCR, one entry per CDR3 protein. The repertoire holds about 970,000 distinct CDR3 sequences, with roughly 47% as singletons. The sample taken for sequencing was blood. These receptors came from a woman in her fifties or sixties in good health.

The V and J genes are TRBV27 and TRBJ2-7; D uncertain. The J call may be incorrect, as the DNA end agrees better with TRBJ2-5. Germline assignment: CDR1 MNHEY and CDR2 SMNVEV (reference sequence). CDR3 length: 12 residues. Here the CDR3 reads CASSWIGETQYF. The CDR3 DNA is TGTGCCAGCAGTTGGATTGGAGAGACCCAGTACTTC.

The V call is TRBV27, the J call TRBJ1-2, with TRBD1 matching over 7 bases. With 2 bases clipped from V and 10 bases from J, the junction kept 7 bases outside the gene matches. CDR3 length equals 13 residues. Germline V gene sequence: CDR1 MNHEY, CDR2 SMNVEV (reference sequence). The CDR3 DNA reads as TGTGCCAGCAGTTTAACTGGACAGGATCCCTACACCTTC. Residues: CASSLTGQDPYTF.

This clonotype was seen a handful of times. The chain combines TRBV7-2 with TRBJ2-2, with no clear D. The length of the CDR3 is 15 residues. Germline V CDR1 and CDR2: SGHTA, FQGNSA. The V and J ends lost 4 bases and 4 bases respectively, with 13 bases between them. The CDR3: CASSSVGRSTGELFF. CDR3 in DNA: TGTGCCAGCAGCTCTGTTGGTCGAAGCACCGGGGAGCTGTTTTTT.

This clonotype was seen only a few times. The chain couples TRBV20-1 to TRBJ2-7; no definite D call. The last part of the DNA fits TRBJ2-5 better; the J call may be wrong. Germline V gives CDR1 DFQATT, CDR2 SNEGSKA (reference sequence). The CDR3 is made up of 11 amino acids. For the CDR3, the DNA is TGCAGTGCTAGAGATGGAAGGACCCAGTACTTC. It is translated as CSARDGRTQYF.

The table lists this clonotype with a few counts. The rearrangement uses TRBV6-2 or TRBV6-3 and TRBJ1-1; D remains ambiguous. CDR1 and CDR2 from the germline V gene are MNHEY and SVGEGT. The V gene lost 6 bases and the J gene lost 1 base, with 6 bases spanning the gap. CDR3 length equals 12 residues. In DNA, the CDR3 is TGTGCCAGCAGGGTTGGGAACACTGAAGCTTTCTTT. Protein sequence: CASRVGNTEAFF.

This sequence joins TRBV15 and TRBJ2-4, with no clear D. Judging by the DNA end, TRBJ2-7 fits better; the J call may be wrong. Germline V lookup: CDR1 LNHNV, CDR2 YYDKDF (reference sequence). This CDR3 is built from 11 residues. The CDR3 bases are TGTGCCACCAGTGCGCTGGGCGAGCAGTACTTC. It specifies CATSALGEQYF.

The sample holds one count of this clonotype. This chain links TRBV20-1 with TRBJ1-6; the D is unclear. Trimming stripped 7 bases from V and 7 bases from J, with 17 bases between. The CDR3 loop spans 14 amino acids. The germline V gene encodes CDR1 DFQATT and CDR2 SNEGSKA (reference sequence). The CDR3: CSVPESGNNSPLHF. The CDR3 bases are TGCAGTGTTCCCGAATCGGGGAACAATTCACCCCTCCACTTT.

This clonotype has only a few counts. The chain combines TRBV7-9 with TRBJ2-7; a possible D gene is TRBD2 (6 bases). V was cut by 5 bases and J by 6 bases, with 14 bases left in between. CDR1 SEHNR and CDR2 FQNEAQ come from the germline V gene (reference sequence). The CDR3 contains 13 residues. In nucleotides, the CDR3 is TGTGCCAGCAGCACCGGGGGATTACCCGAGCAGTACTTC. Protein sequence: CASSTGGLPEQYF.

V is TRBV18 and J is TRBJ2-3; 13 bases map to TRBD2. Germline values: CDR1 KGHSH, CDR2 LQKENI. This CDR3 region has 17 residues. The J segment lost 4 bases and the V segment lost 2 bases, leaving 6 bases of the junction unmatched. DNA of the CDR3: TGTGCCAGCTCACCAGTAAGGACTAGCGGGAGCCCAGATACGCAGTATTTT. Its translation is CASSPVRTSGSPDTQYF.

This chain connects TRBV7-2 to TRBJ2-5; D ambiguous. Germline V gene data show CDR1 as SGHTA and CDR2 as FQGNSA. The CDR3 has 15 amino acids. Deletions cut 1 base from V and 2 bases from J, with 11 bases between. The CDR3 DNA is TGTGCCAGCAGCTTAGGCATCGGATCACAAGAGACCCAGTACTTC. Translation gives CASSLGIGSQETQYF.

This chain uses TRBV7-2 with TRBJ2-1, with D possibly matching TRBD2 (7 bases). V lost 5 bases, J lost 4 bases, and 21 bases lay in between. Germline V CDR1 and CDR2: SGHTA, FQGNSA. This CDR3 region has 17 residues. CDR3 loop: CASSGPKGGLLYNEQFF. CDR3 in DNA: TGTGCCAGCAGCGGACCTAAGGGGGGGTTACTATACAATGAGCAGTTCTTC.

The V gene is TRBV28, the J gene TRBJ2-2; D gene unclear. CDR1 and CDR2 from the germline V gene are MDHEN and SYDVKM. Between the trimmed V and J ends, which lost 8 bases and 4 bases, there was a span of 14 bases. The CDR3 sequence is 14 residues long. CDR3 in DNA: TGTGCCAGCGCCTCCCCGGCGGTCACCGGGGAGCTGTTTTTT. The encoded protein is CASASPAVTGELFF.

A few counts support this clonotype. The chain employs TRBV18 and TRBJ2-5; D is perhaps TRBD1 (5 bases). Trimming left V 3 bases short and J 2 bases short, with 13 bases between. CDR1 and CDR2 (germline): KGHSH, LQKENI. This CDR3 spans 15 amino acids. DNA for the CDR3: TGTGCCAGCTCACCCCAGGGAATGGTTCAAGAGACCCAGTACTTC. This translates into CASSPQGMVQETQYF. Full variable domain (outside the CDR3, taken from reference TRBV18 and TRBJ2-5): NAGVMQNPRHLVRRRGQEARLRCSPMKGHSHVYWYRQLPEEGLKFMVYLQKENIIDESGMPKERFSAEFPKEGPSILRIQQVVRGDSAAYFCASSPQGMVQETQYFGPGTRLLVL.

V and J are TRBV29-1 and TRBJ1-2; D perhaps matches TRBD1 (5 bases). V lost 7 bases to trimming and J lost 1 base, with 16 bases between them. The length of the CDR3 is 14 residues. From germline, CDR1 is SQVTM and CDR2 ANQGSEA. The CDR3 sequence is CSAWGQNYNYGYTF. The DNA for the CDR3 is TGCAGCGCCTGGGGCCAGAACTATAACTATGGCTACACCTTC.

This clonotype was seen a handful of times. V usage is TRBV29-1 and J usage is TRBJ2-7; D possibly corresponds to TRBD1 (7 bases). The CDR3 contains 12 residues. Trimming took 7 bases from V and 5 from J, leaving 15 bases between them. Germline lookup yields CDR1 SQVTM and CDR2 ANQGSEA. Here the CDR3 reads CSASGGFNEQYF. The CDR3 DNA follows: TGCAGCGCTTCAGGGGGGTTTAACGAGCAGTACTTC.

This clonotype turned up a few times. The chain links TRBV6-2 or TRBV6-3 to TRBJ1-2, with D possibly TRBD1 on 5 matching bases. This CDR3 contains 14 residues. From germline, CDR1 is MNHEY and CDR2 SVGEGT. Between the trimmed V and J ends, which lost 6 bases and 0 bases, there was a span of 11 bases. The CDR3 sequence is CASRPQAPNYGYTF. The DNA of the CDR3 is TGTGCCAGCAGGCCACAGGCACCTAACTATGGCTACACCTTC.

This rearrangement joins TRBV12-3 or TRBV12-4 to TRBJ2-7; possibly TRBD2 for D (7 bases). The CDR3 contains 14 residues. Trimming removed 6 bases at V and 7 bases at J, with 19 bases between. The CDR3 protein is CASSAGGGAGEQYF. CDR3 coding DNA: TGTGCCAGCAGCGCCGGAGGGGGAGCGGGGGAGCAGTACTTC.

This clonotype appeared a few times. This sequence joins TRBV28 and TRBJ1-4; D is perhaps TRBD1 (5 bases). Germline assignment: CDR1 MDHEN and CDR2 SYDVKM. CDR3 length: 14 residues. V shed 3 bases and J shed 15 bases, with 20 bases lying between them. This CDR3 reads CASSLRAGHVWMFF. The CDR3 bases are TGTGCCAGCAGTTTGAGGGCAGGGCACGTATGGATGTTTTTT.

This clonotype was picked up a small number of times. The gene calls are TRBV12-3 or TRBV12-4 and TRBJ2-7; D remains ambiguous. Trimming removed 8 bases from V and 4 bases from J, with 18 bases in between. CDR3 length: 14 amino acids. Here the CDR3 reads CASRSSAGVYEQYF. Written as DNA, the CDR3 is TGTGCCAGCCGCTCATCGGCTGGGGTTTACGAGCAGTACTTC.

The rearrangement uses TRBV4-2 and TRBJ2-7; D gene ambiguous. The V end was cut by 5 bases, the J end by 5 bases, with 10 bases between. The CDR3 spans 12 residues. Looked up from germline, CDR1 is LGHNA and CDR2 is YNFKEQ. The CDR3: CASSSLGNEQYF. The CDR3 bases are TGTGCCAGCAGCTCTCTGGGGAACGAGCAGTACTTC.

This clonotype was detected only a few times. The CDR3 sequence: CAITDPGEGDTQYF. The CDR3 DNA is TGTGCCATCACCGACCCGGGGGAGGGTGATACGCAGTATTTT. This sequence joins TRBV10-3 and TRBJ2-3; 7 nucleotides match TRBD2. V lost 7 bases to trimming and J lost 6 bases; unmatched junction nucleotides: 10. Germline lookup yields CDR1 ENHRY and CDR2 SYGVKD. The length of the CDR3 is 14 residues.

As for this clonotype: One end of the junction fails to match germline, which may point to a read error. The V and J genes are TRBV7-2 and TRBJ2-3, with D possibly being TRBD1 (6 bases). The CDR3 covers 16 residues. In germline, CDR1 is SGHTA, CDR2 FQGNSA. In nucleotides, the CDR3 is TGTGCCAGCGGCTTAGCGCCAGGGGTTGCCACAGATACGCAGTATTTT. Protein: CASGLAPGVATDTQYF.

This clonotype was picked up a small number of times. The chain couples TRBV7-2 to TRBJ2-6; no reliable D call. Looked up from germline, CDR1 is SGHTA and CDR2 is FQGNSA. Trimming stripped 2 bases from V and 0 bases from J, with 5 bases between. This CDR3 has 15 amino acids. The CDR3 reads CASSLTNSGANVLTF. The CDR3 coding sequence is TGTGCCAGCAGCTTAACAAACTCTGGGGCCAACGTCCTGACTTTC.

The CDR3 loop reads CSVGQGPDRGGTDTQYF. Written as DNA, the CDR3 is TGCAGCGTTGGACAAGGGCCCGACAGGGGGGGCACAGATACGCAGTATTTT. This chain uses TRBV29-1 with TRBJ2-3; 9 positions match TRBD1. This CDR3 has 17 amino acids. V shed 4 bases, J shed 1 base, and the junction held 12 bases outside the gene matches. CDR1 and CDR2 (germline): SQVTM, ANQGSEA.

This clonotype was seen only a few times. As DNA, the CDR3 is TGTGCCAGCAGTGATGGTGCAACGCGTGAGCAGTTCTTC. Translation gives CASSDGATREQFF. The chain links TRBV2 to TRBJ2-1, with no clear D. This CDR3 spans 13 amino acids. V was cut by 3 bases and J by 9 bases, with 12 bases left in between. Germline CDR1 and CDR2: SNHLY and FYNNEI.

The CDR3 here is CASSQGAAGGVDTQYF. CDR3 nucleotides: TGCGCCAGCAGCCAAGGGGCAGCGGGAGGGGTAGATACGCAGTATTTT. The V call is TRBV4-1, the J call TRBJ2-3; 10 nucleotides agree with TRBD2. The CDR3 contains 16 residues. Per the germline V gene, CDR1 is MGHRA and CDR2 is YSYEKL. V lost 1 base, J lost 5 bases, and 6 bases stayed unmatched.

The chain combines TRBV18 with TRBJ2-3; 9 bases align to TRBD2. The V gene's germline CDR1 is KGHSH and CDR2 LQKENI. CDR3 length: 15 amino acids. V gave up 8 bases and J gave up 4 bases; unmatched junction bases: 10. The CDR3 coding sequence is TGTGCCAGCCCTCGTAGCGGGAGCCCTGCAGATACGCAGTATTTT. It is translated as CASPRSGSPADTQYF.

J is TRBJ2-1 and V is TRBV6-2 or TRBV6-3, with 13 bases aligning to TRBD2. In germline, CDR1 is MNHEY, CDR2 SVGEGT. This CDR3 has 16 residues. V lost 6 bases to trimming and J lost 6 bases; unmatched junction nucleotides: 8. CDR3 coding DNA: TGTGCCAGCAGACCAACTAGCGGGAGGGCCGGCAATGAGCAGTTCTTC. It translates to CASRPTSGRAGNEQFF.

This clonotype was detected a few times. V and J are TRBV7-8 and TRBJ2-3, with TRBD1 matching 8 bases. With 1 base clipped from V and 4 bases from J, the junction kept 7 bases outside the gene matches. Germline V gene lookup returns CDR1 SGHVS and CDR2 FQNEAQ. This CDR3 is 16 amino acids long. CDR3 bases: TGTGCCAGCAGCTTAGTCGCTGGACAGGGCCCAGATACGCAGTATTTT. Amino acids: CASSLVAGQGPDTQYF.

The rearrangement uses TRBV30 and TRBJ2-5; possibly TRBD1 or TRBD2 for D (5 bases each). CDR1 is GTSNPN and CDR2 is SVGIG in the germline V gene (reference sequence). The CDR3 extends over 14 amino acids. Trimming cost V 1 base and J 5 bases, with 14 bases left between them. CDR3 DNA: TGTGCCTGGAGTGAGGGGACCTGGGGGGAGACCCAGTACTTC. This gives the protein CAWSEGTWGETQYF. The full variable domain, rest sourced from reference TRBV30 and TRBJ2-5, is SQTIHQWPATLVQPVGSPLSLECTVEGTSNPNLYWYRQAAGRGLQLLFYSVGIGQISSEVPQNLSASRPQDRQFILSSKKLLLSDSGFYLCAWSEGTWGETQYFGPGTRLLVL.

V gene TRBV20-1 combines with J gene TRBJ2-1; TRBD2 matches 10 bases. Looked up from germline, CDR1 is DFQATT and CDR2 is SNEGSKA (reference sequence). After removal of 5 bases from V and 4 bases from J, the junction contained 5 bases not matched to a gene. This CDR3 comprises 14 residues. The CDR3 DNA reads as TGCAGTGCTCGTAGCGGGAGGCTATACAATGAGCAGTTCTTC. Encoded protein: CSARSGRLYNEQFF.

The chain links TRBV6-6 to TRBJ1-2; 9 positions agree with TRBD1. The CDR3 totals 16 residues. Germline V CDR1 and CDR2: MNHNY, SVGAGI (reference sequence). Trimming took 2 bases from V and 6 from J; bases not matched to a gene: 10. CDR3 coding DNA: TGTGCCAGCAGTTACGCGAATCCGGGACAGGGACATGGCTACACCTTC. Amino acids: CASSYANPGQGHGYTF.